This T cell receptor beta chain was captured in a study of early T cells in non-severe SARS-CoV-2 infection. The wider study: Chains were not paired, and sequencing was done on bulk RNA from unsorted whole blood.

The junction had 7 bases not matched to a gene; V was cut back by 5 bases and J by 3 bases. The CDR3 runs to 16 residues. Per the germline V gene, CDR1 is MNHEY and CDR2 is SMNVEV (reference sequence). The library protocol tagged individual cDNA molecules with unique molecular identifiers. MiXCR, applied by TCRdb to the 5' RACE reads, yields one record per CDR3 protein. The data show 95,000 to 110,000 distinct CDR3 sequences, over 8.5% seen once. As concerns this clonotype: Its target is not known.

Study-level results: A preference for anti-spike CD8 responses marked VDJdb matching, which missed private and CD4 specificities.

This TCR derives from an adult who was a healthcare worker with PCR-confirmed SARS-CoV-2 infection or an uninfected control (not recorded which). The gene calls are TRBV27 and TRBJ2-3; 11 nucleotides line up with TRBD1. Input material: whole blood. The CDR3 region has the DNA TGTGCCAGCAGTAGGGGGGACAGGGGGAGGACAGATACGCAGTATTTT. Residues: CASSRGDRGRTDTQYF.